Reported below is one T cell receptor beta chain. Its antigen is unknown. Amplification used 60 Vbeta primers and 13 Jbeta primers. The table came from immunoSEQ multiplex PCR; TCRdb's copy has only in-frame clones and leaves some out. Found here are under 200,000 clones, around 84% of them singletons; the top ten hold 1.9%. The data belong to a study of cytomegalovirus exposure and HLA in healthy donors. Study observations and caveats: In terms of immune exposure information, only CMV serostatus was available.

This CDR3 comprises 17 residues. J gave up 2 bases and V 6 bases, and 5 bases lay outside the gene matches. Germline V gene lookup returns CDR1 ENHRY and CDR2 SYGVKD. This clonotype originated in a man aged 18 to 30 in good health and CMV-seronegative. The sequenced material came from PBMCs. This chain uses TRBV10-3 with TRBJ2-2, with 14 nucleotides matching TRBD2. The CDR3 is CAIRGGTSGRNTGELFF. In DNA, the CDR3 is TGTGCCATCAGGGGGGGGACTAGCGGGAGAAACACCGGGGAGCTGTTTTTT.